These T cell receptor beta chains were read from a single sample in a study of cytomegalovirus exposure and HLA in healthy donors. The repertoire was sequenced with immunoSEQ multiplex PCR; TCRdb's copy has only in-frame clones and lacks some. Counted here are 100,000 to 150,000 clones, around 80% occurring once; the ten biggest clones make up around 13%. Sequencing was carried out using PBMCs. The receptors originated from a woman between 55 and 75 years old in good health and CMV-seropositive. Both conserved end residues are part of each CDR3. The order of the fields is V gene, D gene, J gene, clone size, CDR3 DNA, CDR3 protein. D genes are given only for firm matches. Clone sizes are given selectively: once, few, many, or a class where the clone is expanded.

>TRBV7-2|-|TRBJ2-5|-
TGTGCCAGCAGTGGTGGGGCGGCGGTAGAGACCCAGTACTTC
CASSGGAAVETQYF
>TRBV7-2|TRBD2|TRBJ2-3|-
TGTGCCAGCAGCTATAACTGGCTAGCGGGGGGGGCAGATACGCAGTATTTT
CASSYNWLAGGADTQYF
>TRBV7-2|TRBD1|TRBJ2-7|once
TGTGCCAGCAGCTTTACCGGGACAGGTTCCTACGAGCAGTACTTC
CASSFTGTGSYEQYF
>TRBV5-1|TRBD1|TRBJ1-1|-
TGCGCCAGCAGTCGGGACAGCTCTAACACTGAAGCTTTCTTT
CASSRDSSNTEAFF
>TRBV4-2|-|TRBJ1-4|-
TGTGCCAGCAGCCAAGCAAGCCAGGGTGAAAAACTGTTTTTT
CASSQASQGEKLFF
>TRBV5-6|TRBD1|TRBJ2-5|few
TGTGCCAGCAGCCCACTGGGGACAGGGCGAGAGACCCAGTACTTC
CASSPLGTGRETQYF
>TRBV19|-|TRBJ1-1|-
TGTGCCAGTAGTATTTTGGAAGGGGCGCTCACTGAAGCTTTCTTT
CASSILEGALTEAFF
>TRBV6-1|TRBD2|TRBJ2-1|-
TGTGCCAGCAGGGCTTTCGGGACTAGGGACAATGAGCAGTTCTTC
CASRAFGTRDNEQFF
>TRBV4-1|-|TRBJ2-1|-
TGCGCCAGCAGCCAAGATCAGGACAGCTACAATGAGCAGTTCTTC
CASSQDQDSYNEQFF
>TRBV7-9|TRBD1|TRBJ2-3|once
TGTTCCAGCAGCTCCGACAGGGCTAGCACAGATACGCAGTATTTT
CSSSSDRASTDTQYF
>TRBV4-1|-|TRBJ1-6|-
TGCGCCAGCAGCCAAGATGCGGGCAGAGCGAATTCACCCCTCCACTTT
CASSQDAGRANSPLHF
>TRBV19|TRBD1|TRBJ1-1|-
TGTGCCAGCACATCGGACAGGGGGACTGAAGCTTTCTTT
CASTSDRGTEAFF
>TRBV7-6|TRBD1|TRBJ2-7|-
TGTGCCAGCAGCTTATTAAGGGGGCCCCCCTACGAGCAGTACTTC
CASSLLRGPPYEQYF
>TRBV5-4|-|TRBJ2-5|-
TGTGCCAGCAGCTTGCGGAACAGGGTGGGTGAGACCCAGTACTTC
CASSLRNRVGETQYF
>TRBV15|-|TRBJ2-7|-
TGTGCCACCAGCAGAGGACTTGGCGGAGGCTCCTACGAGCAGTACTTC
CATSRGLGGGSYEQYF
>TRBV7-9|-|TRBJ1-1|-
TGTGCCAGCAGCTTAGACAGGGACACTGAAGCTTTCTTT
CASSLDRDTEAFF
>TRBV30|-|TRBJ1-2|-
TGTGCCTGGATAGGACAGACTTTCAACTATGGCTACACCTTC
CAWIGQTFNYGYTF
>TRBV18|-|TRBJ1-2|-
TGTGCCAGCTCACCAAGGGGACTGGAAGGCTACACCTTC
CASSPRGLEGYTF
>TRBV5-5|-|TRBJ2-1|-
TGTGCCAGCAGCTTGGACGGGGGAGGGCAGTTCTTC
CASSLDGGGQFF
>TRBV5-6|TRBD1|TRBJ1-2|-
TGTGCCAGCAGCTTGTCCCGGACAGGGAAGAACTATGGCTACACCTTC
CASSLSRTGKNYGYTF
>TRBV5-4|TRBD1|TRBJ2-1|few
TGTGCCAGCAGCTACCCAGACAGGGTCCATGAGCAGTTCTTC
CASSYPDRVHEQFF
>TRBV4-2|-|TRBJ1-1|-
TGTGCCAGCAGCCAAGATCGCTGGAGGATGGACACTGAAGCTTTCTTT
CASSQDRWRMDTEAFF
>TRBV6-1|TRBD1|TRBJ2-7|-
TGTGCCAGCAGTGACCCCCGGACAGGGACCACCTACGAGCAGTACTTC
CASSDPRTGTTYEQYF
>TRBV2|-|TRBJ2-7|few
TGTGCCAGCGATAGAGTACCGGGGTACGAGCAGTACTTC
CASDRVPGYEQYF
>TRBV7-2|-|TRBJ2-7|-
TGTGCCAGCAGCTTGGGAGGCGGCTTCTACGAGCAGTACTTC
CASSLGGGFYEQYF
>TRBV30|-|TRBJ2-4|-
TGTGCCTGGAGTGTACGCGGGCAGGGCAGCCATTTACGGGCGGGGAAAAACAGTCAGTACTTC
CAWSVRGQGSHLRAGKNSQYF
>TRBV7-2|-|TRBJ2-1|-
TGTGCCAGCAGCTTTGGTCCGCCCCAACGCGCAATCGATGAGCAGTTCTTC
CASSFGPPQRAIDEQFF
>TRBV5-1|-|TRBJ1-4|-
TGCGCCAGCAGCTCGGGCGGGATTACTAATGAAAAACTGTTTTTT
CASSSGGITNEKLFF
>TRBV5-4|-|TRBJ2-1|-
TGTGCCAGCAGCATTCTAGGACAGCCCAATGAGCAGTTCTTC
CASSILGQPNEQFF
>TRBV29-1|-|TRBJ1-2|-
TGCAGCGTGATCCTAAACTATGGCTACACCTTC
CSVILNYGYTF
>TRBV4-3|TRBD2|TRBJ2-7|-
TGCGCCAGCAGCCAGAATTTAGCGGGAGAATACGAGCAGTACTTC
CASSQNLAGEYEQYF
>TRBV7-2|-|TRBJ1-2|once
TGTGCCAGCAGCTATAATGGAGCCGCAGCTAACTATGGCTACACCTTC
CASSYNGAAANYGYTF
>TRBV11-3|-|TRBJ2-1|-
TGTGCCAGCAGCTTAGCTCAGGGTGGCCACAATGAGCAGTTCTTC
CASSLAQGGHNEQFF
>TRBV4-3|TRBD1|TRBJ1-2|-
TGCGCCAGCAGCCAAGGCACGGCGACAGGGAGGGGCTACACCTTC
CASSQGTATGRGYTF
>TRBV4-1|TRBD2|TRBJ2-7|-
TGCGCCAGTGCACAAACTAGCGGGGGATCCGAGCAGTACTTC
CASAQTSGGSEQYF
>TRBV6-5|TRBD2|TRBJ2-5|-
TGTGCCAGCCACATAGCGGGGGGGGCTGAGACCCAGTACTTC
CASHIAGGAETQYF
>TRBV21-1|-|TRBJ2-1|-
TGTGCCAGCAGCAAAATTTCCACAGGGGCCCCGTACAATGAGCAGTTCTTC
CASSKISTGAPYNEQFF
>TRBV10-2|-|TRBJ1-1|-
TGCGCCAGCGAACCCAACATGAACACTGAAGCTTTCTTT
CASEPNMNTEAFF
>TRBV9|TRBD1|TRBJ2-5|-
TGTGCCAGCACCGTAGAGCCAGGGGGCTGGGAGACCCAGTACTTC
CASTVEPGGWETQYF
>TRBV9|-|TRBJ2-1|-
TGTGCCAGCAGCGCGAGGGCGAGCTCCTACAATGAGCAGTTCTTC
CASSARASSYNEQFF
>TRBV6-6|-|TRBJ1-1|-
TGTGCCAGCAGATCAGGGCCGAACACTGAAGCTTTCTTT
CASRSGPNTEAFF